This paragraph covers one TCR beta chain sequence. The antigen is undetermined. Measured with immunoSEQ multiplex PCR; TCRdb has only the in-frame clones, and not every one. This table holds about 640,000 clones, 72% found once. This specimen comes from a study of shared clonotypes between healthy human individuals. At the level of the study: Each donor's CD8 memory used one plate, CD8 naive two, each CD4 subset three.

The study, taken as a whole, reports: Limitation of the genetic and exposure-history diversity represented came from the few donors. Estimated clonotype richness was generally higher in naive than memory subsets. Measured sharing among donors was expected to vary with sequencing depth.

This receptor was taken from a woman in her twenties or thirties in good health. Sequencing used memory CD4+ T cells sorted from blood. Subset of the sample: CD45RA-negative fraction.

For the CDR3, the DNA is TGTGCCAGCAGCTTAGAGACGGAGCGTCCCCAGTACTTC. Translation gives CASSLETERPQYF. The V and J genes are TRBV11-2 and TRBJ2-5; D ambiguous. CDR1 and CDR2 from the germline V gene are SGHAT and FQNNGV. This CDR3 is 13 amino acids long. The V gene lost 0 bases and the J gene lost 9 bases, with 11 bases spanning the gap. Looking up the rest from reference TRBV11-2 and TRBJ2-5 gives the full variable domain: EAGVAQSPRYKIIEKRQSVAFWCNPISGHATLYWYQQILGQGPKLLIQFQNNGVVDDSQLPKDRFSAERLKGVDSTLKIQPAKLEDSAVYLCASSLETERPQYFGPGTRLLVL.